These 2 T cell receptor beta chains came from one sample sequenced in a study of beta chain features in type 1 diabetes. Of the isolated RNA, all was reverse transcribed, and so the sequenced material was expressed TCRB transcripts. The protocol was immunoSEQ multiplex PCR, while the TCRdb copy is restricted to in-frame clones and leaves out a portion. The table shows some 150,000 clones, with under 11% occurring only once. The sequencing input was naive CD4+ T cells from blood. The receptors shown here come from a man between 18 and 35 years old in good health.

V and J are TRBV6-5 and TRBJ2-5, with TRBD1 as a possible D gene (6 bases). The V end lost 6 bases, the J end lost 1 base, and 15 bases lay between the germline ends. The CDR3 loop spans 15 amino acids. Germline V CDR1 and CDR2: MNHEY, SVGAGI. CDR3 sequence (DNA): TGTGCCAGCAGCAGGGGAGCGGTCCTCCAAGAGACCCAGTACTTC. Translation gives CASSRGAVLQETQYF.

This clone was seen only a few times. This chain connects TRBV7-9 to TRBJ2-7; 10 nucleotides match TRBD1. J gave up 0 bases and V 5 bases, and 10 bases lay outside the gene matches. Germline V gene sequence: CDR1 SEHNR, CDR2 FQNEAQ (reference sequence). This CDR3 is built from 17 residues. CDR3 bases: TGTGCCAGCAGCCCAGGGGCCGGGACAGGGGACTCCTACGAGCAGTACTTC. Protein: CASSPGAGTGDSYEQYF.